This T cell receptor beta chain was documented in a study of cytomegalovirus exposure and HLA in healthy donors. Study-level points and caveats: In an earlier analysis, about 87% or about 30%: the productive usage of most TCR beta V segments.

Remarks on this clone: Its antigen remains unknown.

Germline V gene data show CDR1 as SGDLS and CDR2 as YYNGEE. CDR3 length: 14 residues. V dropped 0 bases and J dropped 2 bases, with 7 bases sitting between them. The PCR was carried out with 60 Vbeta primers and 13 Jbeta primers. Sequenced by immunoSEQ multiplex PCR; TCRdb stores in-frame clones only, minus some. Of 100,000 or so clones in the sample, around three quarters were seen once. The rearrangement uses TRBV9 and TRBJ2-3; tentative D call: TRBD2 (5 bases). Sample: PBMCs. The sequence was collected from a woman between 45 and 60 years old in good health and CMV-seropositive. CDR3 loop: CASSVEDFTDTQYF. The CDR3, as DNA: TGTGCCAGCAGCGTAGAGGACTTCACAGATACGCAGTATTTT.